These 21 T cell receptor beta chains were sequenced from one sample in a study of beta chain features in type 1 diabetes. Of the isolated RNA, all was reverse transcribed, and so the sequenced material was expressed TCRB transcripts. Assay: immunoSEQ multiplex PCR; the TCRdb copy retains only in-frame clones and omits some. This table holds a few hundred thousand clones, roughly 20% found once. Study-level points and caveats: Researchers report that Type 1 diabetes patients had moderately but significantly shorter TCRB CDR3s across all four CD4+ subsets.

These TCRs' antigens remain unknown. The material sequenced was naive CD4+ T cells from blood. The source of these receptors is a woman aged 40 to 50 with type 1 diabetes.

The sample holds a few counts of this clone. The chain links TRBV28 to TRBJ1-2; a weak D match, TRBD1 (5 bases). Deletions cut 6 bases from V and 4 bases from J, with 12 bases between. The germline V gene has CDR1 MDHEN and CDR2 SYDVKM. The CDR3 covers 13 residues. In nucleotides, the CDR3 is TGTGCCAGCAGACGTGACAGAGGCTATGGCTACACCTTC. Protein product: CASRRDRGYGYTF.

A few counts support this clone. The chain joins TRBV7-2 to TRBJ2-7; the D gene is possibly TRBD1 (5 bases). Germline V CDR1 and CDR2: SGHTA, FQGNSA. The CDR3 totals 14 residues. Trimming cost V 3 bases and J 6 bases, with 15 bases left between them. CDR3 sequence: CASSLVGPGAEQYF. The CDR3 region has the DNA TGTGCCAGCAGCTTGGTGGGGCCGGGCGCCGAGCAGTACTTC.

This sequence joins TRBV14 and TRBJ2-7; TRBD1 aligns across 8 bases. The CDR3 sequence is 15 residues long. The germline gives CDR1 SGHDN, CDR2 FVKESK. Trimming took 1 base from V and 2 from J; bases not matched to a gene: 4. In DNA, the CDR3 is TGTGCCAGCAGCCAAGGACGGGACAGGCCCTACGAGCAGTACTTC. This gives the protein CASSQGRDRPYEQYF. Together with reference TRBV14 and TRBJ2-7, the CDR3 gives the full variable domain: EAGVTQFPSHSVIEKGQTVTLRCDPISGHDNLYWYRRVMGKEIKFLLHFVKESKQDESGMPNNRFLAERTGGTYSTLKVQPAELEDSGVYFCASSQGRDRPYEQYFGPGTRLTVT.

The V and J genes are TRBV2 and TRBJ2-3; unclear D gene. V lost 7 bases and J 0 bases, leaving 17 bases between the germline ends. CDR1 and CDR2 (germline): SNHLY, FYNNEI. The CDR3 covers 16 residues. CDR3 coding DNA: TGTGCCAGCAACCTAGAACTACCTCCTAGCACAGATACGCAGTATTTT. This gives the protein CASNLELPPSTDTQYF.

This clone has more than one count but fewer than ten. V gene TRBV30 combines with J gene TRBJ2-3, with 11 bases lining up with TRBD2. The V gene end was trimmed by 0 bases and the J gene end by 3 bases; junction bases not matched to a gene: 8. Germline assignment: CDR1 GTSNPN and CDR2 SVGIG (reference sequence). The CDR3 spans 17 residues. The CDR3 protein is CAWSVGLAGGGTDTQYF. DNA for the CDR3: TGTGCCTGGAGTGTCGGCCTAGCGGGAGGAGGGACAGATACGCAGTATTTT.

The chain joins TRBV19 to TRBJ1-5; D gene ambiguous. The CDR3 length is 14 residues. In germline, CDR1 is LNHDA, CDR2 SQIVND (reference sequence). V shed 3 bases and J shed 4 bases, with 10 bases lying between them. The DNA for the CDR3 is TGTGCCAGTAGTATGCCGGGTACAAATCAGCCCCAGCATTTT. Translated, it gives CASSMPGTNQPQHF.

This clone was seen a few times. The chain has TRBV2 and TRBJ2-7; the match to TRBD2 covers 9 bases. This CDR3 region has 14 residues. Germline lookup yields CDR1 SNHLY and CDR2 FYNNEI. J was trimmed by 2 bases and V by 7 bases; bases with no gene match: 6. For the CDR3, the DNA is TGTGCCAGCAACTTACTAGCGGGCCCCTACGAGCAGTACTTC. The encoded protein is CASNLLAGPYEQYF.

The rearrangement joins TRBV9 to TRBJ2-2; TRBD1 matches 9 bases. The J segment lost 6 bases and the V segment lost 4 bases, leaving 13 bases of the junction unmatched. This CDR3 contains 17 residues. Germline-derived CDR1 and CDR2 are SGDLS and YYNGEE. The CDR3 reads CASSSRGRTGVPGELFF. The CDR3 coding sequence is TGTGCCAGCAGCTCCCGAGGGAGGACAGGGGTTCCCGGGGAGCTGTTTTTT.

The rearrangement uses TRBV9 and TRBJ2-7, with 12 bases fitting TRBD2. The length of the CDR3 is 14 residues. V gave up 2 bases and J gave up 5 bases; unmatched junction bases: 2. The germline V gene has CDR1 SGDLS and CDR2 YYNGEE. The DNA for the CDR3 is TGTGCCAGCAGCGTCCTAGCGGGAGGGGACGAGCAGTACTTC. This gives the protein CASSVLAGGDEQYF. The full variable domain, rest sourced from reference TRBV9 and TRBJ2-7, is DSGVTQTPKHLITATGQRVTLRCSPRSGDLSVYWYQQSLDQGLQFLIQYYNGEERAKGNILERFSAQQFPDLHSELNLSSLELGDSALYFCASSVLAGGDEQYFGPGTRLTVT.

V and J are TRBV4-3 and TRBJ2-1; TRBD1 might be the D (5 bases). V was pared by 1 base and J by 7 bases, with 14 bases between. CDR3 size: 15 residues. Germline V gives CDR1 LGHNA, CDR2 YSLEER. CDR3 nucleotides: TGCGCCAGCAGCCAAGCTCAGGGCGATAGGAATGAGCAGTTCTTC. Translation: CASSQAQGDRNEQFF.

V is TRBV5-1 and J is TRBJ2-1; the D gene is possibly TRBD1 (6 bases). Germline-derived CDR1 and CDR2 are SGHRS and YFSETQ. This CDR3 is 13 amino acids long. V gave up 2 bases and J gave up 5 bases, with 8 bases separating them. CDR3 coding DNA: TGCGCCAGCAGCTTACAGGGCGACAATGAGCAGTTCTTC. It encodes CASSLQGDNEQFF.

This clone was observed a few times. CDR3 sequence: CASSQVRDRDNEQFF. CDR3 DNA: TGCGCCAGCAGCCAGGTCCGGGACAGGGACAATGAGCAGTTCTTC. The gene calls are TRBV4-1 and TRBJ2-1, with TRBD1 matching over 9 bases. V lost 3 bases, J lost 5 bases, and 5 bases stayed unmatched. CDR3 length: 15 amino acids. Germline values: CDR1 MGHRA, CDR2 YSYEKL.

This clone was seen more than once but under ten times. Other DNA sequences in this specimen translate into the identical CDR3. This rearrangement joins TRBV30 to TRBJ1-1; the match to TRBD1 covers 7 bases. Germline V CDR1 and CDR2: GTSNPN, SVGIG (reference sequence). CDR3 length: 12 residues. V was pared by 8 bases and J by 1 base, with 4 bases of the junction left unmatched. This CDR3 is CARGTANTEAFF. The CDR3 DNA is TGTGCCCGCGGGACAGCGAACACTGAAGCTTTCTTT.

The rearrangement uses TRBV14 and TRBJ1-2; no reliable D call. The germline gives CDR1 SGHDN, CDR2 FVKESK. Trimming took 5 bases from V and 6 from J, leaving 13 bases between them. The CDR3 sequence is 13 residues long. In nucleotides, the CDR3 is TGTGCCAGCAGCGAAGGGCTGGAGGATGGCTACACCTTC. It codes for CASSEGLEDGYTF.

This chain joins TRBV28 and TRBJ2-7; 7 positions agree with TRBD1. This CDR3 spans 15 amino acids. Germline CDR1 and CDR2: MDHEN and SYDVKM. Germline trimming cut 5 bases from V and 5 bases from J; bases unmatched to any gene: 12. CDR3 region: CASSRLGTESHEQYF. The CDR3 DNA is TGTGCCAGCAGTCGATTAGGGACAGAGAGTCACGAGCAGTACTTC.

This clone was seen only a few times. The J gene is TRBJ2-7, the V gene TRBV6-6, with a possible D match to TRBD1 (5 bases). Trimming removed 2 bases at V and 6 bases at J, with 14 bases between. The CDR3 spans 14 residues. Germline CDR1 and CDR2: MNHNY and SVGAGI (reference sequence). The CDR3 DNA sequence: TGTGCCAGCAGTTACGACAGCACGAGGCGCGAGCAGTACTTC. As protein: CASSYDSTRREQYF.

The chain combines TRBV6-6 with TRBJ2-5; D remains unclear. CDR3 length: 12 residues. Germline V gene sequence: CDR1 MNHNY, CDR2 SVGAGI (reference sequence). V was clipped by 6 bases and J by 2 bases, with 7 bases between them. As DNA, the CDR3 is TGTGCCAGCAGAATTTCACAAGAGACCCAGTACTTC. Residues: CASRISQETQYF.

The chain recombines TRBV29-1 with TRBJ1-1, with 7 bases identical to TRBD1. Germline loops: CDR1 SQVTM, CDR2 ANQGSEA. The CDR3 contains 13 residues. With 7 bases clipped from V and 7 bases from J, the junction kept 12 bases outside the gene matches. The CDR3 DNA reads as TGCAGCGGCTCGGGACAGACATATAGTGAAGCTTTCTTT. Translated, it gives CSGSGQTYSEAFF.

This sequence joins TRBV25-1 and TRBJ2-1, with 11 bases that match TRBD2. This CDR3 is 15 amino acids long. With 5 bases clipped from V and 9 bases from J, the junction kept 9 bases outside the gene matches. CDR1 is MGHDK, CDR2 SYGVNS, per germline. The CDR3 nucleotides are TGTGCCAGCAGTCTTAGGACTAGCGGGTTCGGTGAGCAGTTCTTC. Its translation: CASSLRTSGFGEQFF.

This clone has just a few counts. This chain joins TRBV7-2 and TRBJ2-7, with TRBD2 matching 7 bases. The CDR3 contains 14 residues. From germline, CDR1 is SGHTA and CDR2 FQGNSA. Unmatched junction bases numbered 10, after V lost 8 bases and J lost 3 bases. The CDR3 nucleotides read TGTGCCAGCGGGCGAACTAGCGACCTCTACGAGCAGTACTTC. Encoded protein: CASGRTSDLYEQYF.

This clone was seen only a few times. The gene calls are TRBV29-1 and TRBJ2-5; D perhaps matches TRBD1 (6 bases). CDR3 length equals 14 residues. Trimming took 3 bases from V and 4 from J, leaving 15 bases between them. The germline V gene has CDR1 SQVTM and CDR2 ANQGSEA. This CDR3 reads CSVDFRQTGETQYF. The CDR3 nucleotides are TGCAGCGTTGACTTTCGGCAGACAGGAGAGACCCAGTACTTC.